These T cell receptor beta chains were read from a single sample in a study of siplizumab effects on memory and regulatory T cells. The method was immunoSEQ multiplex PCR; TCRdb's version includes in-frame clones alone and lacks a portion of them. The sample consists of about 120,000 clones, approximately 94% of them appearing once. Sequencing used non-Treg CD4+ T cells sorted from blood. The source of these receptors is a human donor in good health. Both conserved end residues are part of each CDR3. A D gene is named only where the DNA matches it firmly. Size values are once, few and many counts, or a class for expanded clones, and some rows have none.

NA	TRBJ1-1	NA	TRBV27	CASSTWTGMNTEAFF	TGTGCCAGCAGTACTTGGACTGGAATGAACACTGAAGCTTTCTTT
NA	TRBJ2-2	TRBD2	TRBV11-3	CASSGSLADTGELFF	TGTGCCAGCAGCGGATCCCTAGCGGATACCGGGGAGCTGTTTTTT
NA	TRBJ2-1	TRBD2	TRBV30	CAWTLGLAGNNEQFF	TGTGCCTGGACGTTAGGACTAGCGGGGAACAATGAGCAGTTCTTC
NA	TRBJ2-2	NA	TRBV19	CASNSGGSVTGELFF	TGTGCCAGTAATTCCGGGGGTTCGGTCACCGGGGAGCTGTTTTTT
NA	TRBJ2-5	NA	TRBV30	CAWSVVEFGPKYF	TGTGCCTGGAGTGTTGTGGAGTTTGGCCCTAAGTACTTC
NA	TRBJ2-7	TRBD1	TRBV5-1	CASSGTQGASEQYF	TGCGCCAGCAGCGGGACGCAGGGGGCTTCCGAGCAGTACTTC
NA	TRBJ1-1	NA	TRBV5-1	CASSKEGGSTEAFF	TGCGCCAGCAGCAAGGAGGGGGGTAGCACTGAAGCTTTCTTT
NA	TRBJ2-7	NA	TRBV7-9	CASSFSTYEQYF	TGTGCCAGCAGCTTTTCAACCTACGAGCAGTACTTC
NA	TRBJ1-2	TRBD1	TRBV7-2	CASSRTGTGASNYGYTF	TGTGCCAGCAGCAGGACAGGGACAGGGGCATCTAACTATGGCTACACCTTC
NA	TRBJ1-2	NA	TRBV7-9	CATQKNGVGSSYGYTF	TGTGCCACGCAAAAAAACGGGGTCGGCTCTTCCTATGGCTACACCTTC
NA	TRBJ1-5	NA	TRBV18	CASSPAYSNQPQHF	TGTGCCAGCTCACCGGCGTATAGCAATCAGCCCCAGCATTTT
NA	TRBJ2-1	TRBD1	TRBV5-1	CASSLGQGADEQFF	TGCGCCAGCAGCTTGGGGCAGGGGGCCGATGAGCAGTTCTTC
NA	TRBJ2-1	TRBD1	TRBV6-5	CASSWGQYNEQFF	TGTGCCAGCAGTTGGGGACAGTACAATGAGCAGTTCTTC
once	TRBJ2-2	NA	TRBV30	CAWSFERRNTGELFF	TGTGCCTGGAGTTTTGAGCGGAGAAACACCGGGGAGCTGTTTTTT